This T cell receptor beta chain was identified in a study of blood T cell repertoires in COVID-19. Libraries were prepared by immunoSEQ multiplex PCR; TCRdb keeps only in-frame clonotypes and omits some of them. The sample consists of fewer than 350,000 clones, about 86% of them appearing once. The sequenced sample consisted of peripheral blood. The origin of this receptor is an older woman with COVID-19, enrolled during active disease.

DNA for the CDR3: TGCGCCAGCAGCTTAACAGGGGACCCGAACACTGAAGCTTTCTTT. Its protein is CASSLTGDPNTEAFF. This rearrangement joins TRBV5-1 to TRBJ1-1; 7 nucleotides match TRBD1. The CDR3 is 15 residues long. Losses at the gene ends were 2 bases for V and 1 base for J; bases not matched to a gene: 5. CDR1 and CDR2 from the germline V gene are SGHRS and YFSETQ.